The clone carrying this T cell receptor (beta chain) was recorded many times. It was with unique molecular identifiers that the TCRbeta library was prepared. Each CDR3 protein is one row after TCRdb ran MiXCR on the PCR reads. The sample comprises some 490,000 distinct CDR3 sequences, under 15% of which are singletons, and under 7% rests with the top ten. The ends were cut back, 7 bases at V and 0 bases at J, with 10 bases in the middle. Germline loops: CDR1 GTSNPN, CDR2 SVGIG (reference sequence). This CDR3 comprises 12 residues. This entry comes from a study of T-cell reconstitution after alpha-beta-depleted transplantation in children.

The sequencing here drew on PBMCs from the stem cell graft donor, taken from the stem cell graft. This receptor was identified in a human donor who donated a stem cell graft to a child with combined immunodeficiency. The rearrangement uses TRBV30 and TRBJ2-7, with TRBD2 as a possible D gene (6 bases). This chain's CDR3 is CASGGTSYEQYF. The DNA for the CDR3 is TGTGCCTCTGGGGGGACCTCCTACGAGCAGTACTTC.